The entry below describes one T cell receptor beta chain. The entry originates in a study of blood T cell repertoires in COVID-19. Study context: T cells, B-cell-depleted T cells, or PBMCs provided the cDNA or gDNA that served as material.

Method: immunoSEQ multiplex PCR; TCRdb's copy keeps in-frame clones and lacks some. The table includes 150,000 to 200,000 clones, approximately 86% detected once. J lost 5 bases, V lost 3 bases, and 13 bases had no gene match. Germline-derived CDR1 and CDR2 are LGHNA and YNFKEQ. The CDR3 extends over 16 amino acids. The receptor's source is a woman aged 55-69 years with acute COVID-19. Sequencing was carried out using PBMCs or T cells enriched from blood (not recorded which). The rearrangement joins TRBV4-2 to TRBJ2-7; TRBD2 matches at 7 bases. CDR3 sequence reads: CASSQQWTSKSHEQYF. The CDR3 bases are TGTGCCAGCAGCCAGCAATGGACTAGTAAATCCCACGAGCAGTACTTC.